This entry lists 29 T cell receptor beta chains sequenced from one sample in a study of T-cell reconstitution after alpha-beta-depleted transplantation in children listed by TCRdb under 2016. Receptor amplification or capture employed PCR. The sequencer was an Illumina HiSeq 2500. Molecular barcoding was employed in the preparation of TCR libraries, with unique molecular identifiers being used to normalize TCRbeta repertoire quantification. TCRdb redid the processing of the public reads, applying fastp at Q25 and MiXCR, and retained in-frame beta chains. Rows with a matching CDR3 protein are joined into one entry that keeps the most common DNA and genes. The sample table records about 97,000 distinct CDR3 sequences; 7.5% to 9% of these occur just once. 16% of the sample rests with the top ten. In light of the paper, this sample's treatment or condition label describes: allogeneic hematopoietic cell transplantation with graft depleted of TCRalphabeta T cells and CD19 B cells.

Sequencing used PBMCs, obtained before TCRalphabeta/CD19-depleted stem cell transplant. The origin of the receptors is a boy between 2 and 10 years old with acute lymphoblastic leukemia, due to receive a stem cell transplant.

This clonotype was seen only a few times. V is TRBV11-3 and J is TRBJ2-3, with 12 nucleotides matching TRBD2. V was pared by 5 bases and J by 4 bases, with 10 bases of the junction left unmatched. In germline, CDR1 is SGHNT, CDR2 YENEEA. CDR3 length: 17 amino acids. The CDR3 DNA sequence: TGTGCCAGCAGCAGAGGACTAGCGGGGTTCCCGTCAGATACGCAGTATTTT. This sequence encodes CASSRGLAGFPSDTQYF. Looking up the rest from reference TRBV11-3 and TRBJ2-3 gives the full variable domain: EAGVVQSPRYKIIEKKQPVAFWCNPISGHNTLYWYLQNLGQGPELLIRYENEEAVDDSQLPKDRFSAERLKGVDSTLKIQPAELGDSAVYLCASSRGLAGFPSDTQYFGPGTRLTVL.

This clonotype was detected a few times. This chain joins TRBV5-1 and TRBJ2-3; the D call may be TRBD1 or TRBD2 (6 bases each). Germline V gene sequence: CDR1 SGHRS, CDR2 YFSETQ. There are 15 residues in the CDR3. V lost 3 bases and J 4 bases, leaving 15 bases between the germline ends. CDR3 DNA: TGCGCCAGCAGCTCGTCCGGGGGCAGACCAGATACGCAGTATTTT. Translation gives CASSSSGGRPDTQYF.

V usage is TRBV6-4 and J usage is TRBJ2-2, with TRBD2 identical over 9 bases. Losses at the gene ends were 3 bases for V and 4 bases for J; bases not matched to a gene: 6. The CDR3 length is 16 residues. CDR1 is MRHNA, CDR2 SNTAGT, per germline. The CDR3 DNA sequence: TGTGCCAGCAGTGAGGCGGGAGGGGGTGTCACCGGGGAGCTGTTTTTT. This translates into CASSEAGGGVTGELFF.

This clonotype was seen at least ten times. The J gene is TRBJ2-3, the V gene TRBV24-1, with 10 bases lining up with TRBD1. J was trimmed by 3 bases and V by 3 bases; bases with no gene match: 2. The CDR3 has 15 residues. CDR1 KGHDR and CDR2 SFDVKD come from the germline V gene. In nucleotides, the CDR3 is TGTGCCACCAGTGATCGGGACAGGGGAACAGATACGCAGTATTTT. Translation gives CATSDRDRGTDTQYF.

The chain combines TRBV20-1 with TRBJ2-7, with 12 bases identical to TRBD2. The J segment lost 2 bases and the V segment lost 4 bases, leaving 6 bases of the junction unmatched. Germline V gene data show CDR1 as DFQATT and CDR2 as SNEGSKA (reference sequence). The length of the CDR3 is 15 residues. The DNA of the CDR3 is TGCAGTGCTAACCCAGCTAGCGGGGGGGCCTACGAGCAGTACTTC. This sequence encodes CSANPASGGAYEQYF.

This clonotype was seen only a few times. The chain combines TRBV4-3 with TRBJ1-2; possibly TRBD1 for D (6 bases). In germline, CDR1 is LGHNA, CDR2 YSLEER. V lost 4 bases, J lost 5 bases, and 20 bases lay in between. This CDR3 is built from 16 residues. As DNA, the CDR3 is TGCGCCAGCAGCCGCTCACCCAGGACAGTCGATTATGGCTACACCTTC. Its protein product is CASSRSPRTVDYGYTF.

In this sample, this clonotype turned up many times. This CDR3 reads CASSHTSPSNIQYF. The CDR3 nucleotides are TGTGCCAGCAGTCACACAAGTCCCTCAAACATTCAGTACTTC. The V gene is TRBV28, the J gene TRBJ2-4; no firm D call. The CDR3 loop spans 14 amino acids. CDR1 and CDR2 from the germline V gene are MDHEN and SYDVKM. V was shortened by 5 bases and J by 6 bases, with 14 bases between the two germline ends. The full variable domain, its missing parts supplied by reference TRBV28 and TRBJ2-4, is DVKVTQSSRYLVKRTGEKVFLECVQDMDHENMFWYRQDPGLGLRLIYFSYDVKMKEKGDIPEGYSVSREKKERFSLILESASTNQTSMYLCASSHTSPSNIQYFGAGTRLSVL.

V usage is TRBV6-2 or TRBV6-3 and J usage is TRBJ1-5; 8 bases are shared with TRBD1. This CDR3 spans 17 amino acids. The V gene end was trimmed by 2 bases and the J gene end by 4 bases; junction bases not matched to a gene: 10. CDR1 MNHEY and CDR2 SVGEGT come from the germline V gene. CDR3 sequence (DNA): TGTGCCAGCAGTTACCCATACGGACAGGGAGGTAATCAGCCCCAGCATTTT. Translating gives CASSYPYGQGGNQPQHF.

This clonotype has a count of ten or more. J is TRBJ1-1 and V is TRBV20-1, with a possible D match to TRBD1 (5 bases). The CDR3 has 12 residues. The V gene lost 3 bases and the J gene lost 7 bases, with 12 bases spanning the gap. The germline V gene has CDR1 DFQATT and CDR2 SNEGSKA (reference sequence). The DNA for the CDR3 is TGCAGTGCTAGTCAGGCAGACAGTGAAGCTTTCTTT. It translates to CSASQADSEAFF.

This clonotype was picked up many times. This chain joins TRBV6-1 and TRBJ2-7, with TRBD2 matching over 7 bases. The germline gives CDR1 MNHNS, CDR2 SASEGT. The V and J ends lost 6 bases and 5 bases, in that order; junction bases with no gene match: 10. The CDR3 totals 14 residues. CDR3 bases: TGTGCCAGCAGCCCACTAGCGATGGGACACGAGCAGTACTTC. Protein sequence: CASSPLAMGHEQYF.

This clonotype came up many times. The V and J genes are TRBV6-6 and TRBJ1-4, with D uncertain. Germline V CDR1 and CDR2: MNHNY, SVGAGI (reference sequence). V was shortened by 6 bases and J by 6 bases, with 11 bases between the two germline ends. The CDR3 runs 13 residues. Here the CDR3 reads CASRGQNDEKLFF. The DNA for the CDR3 is TGTGCCAGCAGAGGGCAGAACGATGAAAAACTGTTTTTT.

This clonotype was observed a few times. The genes are TRBV2 and TRBJ2-1; TRBD2 is a possible D gene (6 bases). The CDR3 contains 13 residues. The germline gives CDR1 SNHLY, CDR2 FYNNEI. The V gene lost 7 bases and the J gene lost 4 bases, with 11 bases spanning the gap. The CDR3 reads CASTRGDYNEQFF. In nucleotides, the CDR3 is TGTGCCAGCACGCGGGGTGATTACAATGAGCAGTTCTTC. The whole variable domain, remainder taken from reference TRBV2 and TRBJ2-1, is EPEVTQTPSHQVTQMGQEVILRCVPISNHLYFYWYRQILGQKVEFLVSFYNNEISEKSEIFDDQFSVERPDGSNFTLKIRSTKLEDSAMYFCASTRGDYNEQFFGPGTRLTVL.

This clonotype was observed many times. V is TRBV4-2 and J is TRBJ1-4; D gene uncertain. CDR1 and CDR2 from the germline V gene are LGHNA and YNFKEQ. The CDR3 sequence is 16 residues long. Trimming removed 0 bases from V and 13 bases from J, with 21 bases in between. The CDR3 region has the DNA TGTGCCAGCAGCCAAGACCAGATGGGTGATAGGGAATTACTGTTTTTT. This encodes CASSQDQMGDRELLFF.

This clonotype was picked up one time. The CDR3 end shows no conserved phenylalanine or tryptophan, and so a read error is likely. The CDR3 nucleotides read TGTGCCAGCAGCCCGGGACAGTTAGTCTATGGCTACACCTAC. It yields the protein CASSPGQLVYGYTY. The rearrangement links TRBV13 to TRBJ1-2; 7 bases agree with TRBD1. Germline-derived CDR1 and CDR2 are PRHDT and FYEKMQ (reference sequence). There are 14 residues in the CDR3. V lost 5 bases to trimming and J lost 4 bases; unmatched junction nucleotides: 7.

This clonotype was counted many times. The chain uses TRBV5-1 and TRBJ2-4; D gene uncertain. This CDR3 contains 14 residues. Germline lookup yields CDR1 SGHRS and CDR2 YFSETQ. V was cut by 2 bases and J by 0 bases, with 6 bases left in between. The CDR3 bases are TGCGCCAGCAGCTTAGAATTAGCCAAAAACATTCAGTACTTC. As protein: CASSLELAKNIQYF. The full variable domain, completed using reference TRBV5-1 and TRBJ2-4, is KAGVTQTPRYLIKTRGQQVTLSCSPISGHRSVSWYQQTPGQGLQFLFEYFSETQRNKGNFPGRFSGRQFSNSRSEMNVSTLELGDSALYLCASSLELAKNIQYFGAGTRLSVL.

The sample holds many counts of this clonotype. The CDR3 loop is CASSPGTVENQPQHF. For the CDR3, the DNA is TGTGCCAGCAGCCCCGGGACAGTAGAAAATCAGCCCCAGCATTTT. The V and J genes are TRBV6-2 or TRBV6-3 and TRBJ1-5, with 7 bases lining up with TRBD1. This CDR3 contains 15 residues. CDR1 and CDR2 (germline): MNHEY, SVGEGT. V shed 6 bases and J 4 bases; nucleotides not matched to a gene: 9.

This clonotype was seen only a few times. The chain joins TRBV4-1 to TRBJ1-3, with a possible D match to TRBD1 (5 bases). Deletions cut 0 bases from V and 1 base from J, with 7 bases between. Germline CDR1 is MGHRA and CDR2 is YSYEKL. CDR3 length: 15 residues. The CDR3 nucleotides read TGCGCCAGCAGCCAAGATGCAGGGTCTGGAAACACCATATATTTT. It is translated as CASSQDAGSGNTIYF.

Only a few counts were recorded for this clonotype. The chain couples TRBV4-3 to TRBJ1-2; D gene unclear. The CDR3 has 15 residues. CDR1 LGHNA and CDR2 YSLEER come from the germline V gene. V lost 0 bases, J lost 4 bases, and 12 bases lay in between. CDR3 coding DNA: TGCGCCAGCAGCCAAGAAGGCCGGACCTTCTATGGCTACACCTTC. Its protein is CASSQEGRTFYGYTF.

The chain joins TRBV20-1 to TRBJ2-3; maybe TRBD2 (6 bases). This CDR3 is 14 amino acids long. The germline V gene encodes CDR1 DFQATT and CDR2 SNEGSKA (reference sequence). Deletions cut 0 bases from V and 2 bases from J, with 9 bases between. CDR3 loop: CSARDPGDTDTQYF. CDR3 nucleotides: TGCAGTGCTAGAGATCCGGGGGACACAGATACGCAGTATTTT.

This rearrangement joins TRBV7-2 to TRBJ1-2; 7 bases map to TRBD1. Germline CDR1 is SGHTA and CDR2 is FQGNSA. The V and J ends lost 6 bases and 5 bases, in that order; junction bases with no gene match: 12. The CDR3 extends over 15 amino acids. The CDR3 nucleotides are TGTGCCAGCAGGGAAACAGGGGCCCACTCTTATGGCTACACCTTC. Its protein is CASRETGAHSYGYTF.

This clonotype has a count of ten or more. The chain joins TRBV12-3 or TRBV12-4 to TRBJ2-5; D is unresolved. This CDR3 spans 12 amino acids. With 1 base removed from V and 0 bases from J, the gap between germline ends came to 0 bases. CDR3 DNA sequence: TGTGCCAGCAGTTTAGACCAAGAGACCCAGTACTTC. This encodes CASSLDQETQYF.

This clonotype was seen only a few times. The gene calls are TRBV12-5 and TRBJ2-3, with 9 bases matching TRBD1. V was pared by 7 bases and J by 7 bases, with 6 bases of the junction left unmatched. The germline V gene has CDR1 LGHNT and CDR2 FRNRAP. The CDR3 loop spans 13 amino acids. This CDR3 reads CASEGQGKNTQYF. The CDR3 nucleotides are TGTGCTAGTGAGGGACAGGGTAAGAATACGCAGTATTTT.

The V gene is TRBV2, the J gene TRBJ2-1; D is unresolved. This CDR3 region has 15 residues. Germline assignment: CDR1 SNHLY and CDR2 FYNNEI. V lost 4 bases, J lost 0 bases, and 10 bases lay in between. The CDR3 region has the DNA TGTGCCAGCAGTGTTTTAGGCGGCTCCTACAATGAGCAGTTCTTC. This gives the protein CASSVLGGSYNEQFF.

The rearrangement links TRBV7-2 to TRBJ2-5; D possibly corresponds to TRBD1 (6 bases). V gave up 5 bases and J gave up 2 bases, with 12 bases separating them. The germline V gene encodes CDR1 SGHTA and CDR2 FQGNSA. This CDR3 comprises 14 residues. CDR3 DNA: TGTGCCAGCAGCCGGACAGCCATACAAGAGACCCAGTACTTC. As protein: CASSRTAIQETQYF.

This clonotype was counted ten times or more. V and J are TRBV4-1 and TRBJ1-1; TRBD1 is a possible D gene (5 bases). Germline V gene lookup returns CDR1 MGHRA and CDR2 YSYEKL. The CDR3 loop spans 14 amino acids. V gave up 5 bases and J gave up 2 bases, with 12 bases separating them. CDR3 bases: TGCGCCAGCAGCAGCCGGGACGCAAACACTGAAGCTTTCTTT. Translation: CASSSRDANTEAFF.

V gene TRBV6-2 or TRBV6-3 combines with J gene TRBJ2-7, with 11 bases identical to TRBD2. J gave up 0 bases and V 4 bases, and 14 bases lay outside the gene matches. Germline values: CDR1 MNHEY, CDR2 SVGEGT. This CDR3 contains 19 residues. The CDR3: CASSWSLRTSGPSSYEQYF. CDR3 DNA sequence: TGTGCCAGCAGTTGGTCCCTCCGGACTAGCGGGCCCAGCTCCTACGAGCAGTACTTC.

In nucleotides, the CDR3 is TGTGCCCTCCGGGACGGAAGCACAGATACGCAGTATTTT. Translated: CALRDGSTDTQYF. This rearrangement joins TRBV12-3 or TRBV12-4 to TRBJ2-3; either TRBD1 or TRBD2 may supply D (5 bases each). CDR3 length: 13 amino acids. Trimming shortened V by 11 bases and J by 0 bases, and 12 bases separated the two germline ends.

The sample holds one count of this clonotype. One junction end disagrees with the germline gene, perhaps due to a read error. This rearrangement joins TRBV20-1 to TRBJ2-1; tentative D call: TRBD2 (6 bases). Germline CDR1 DFQATT, CDR2 SNEGSKA (reference sequence). This CDR3 has 16 amino acids. The chain's CDR3 is CCARDPNAGSGNEQFF. The CDR3 nucleotides are TGCTGTGCTAGAGATCCAAACGCGGGGAGCGGTAATGAGCAGTTCTTC.

This clonotype has at least ten counts. The chain combines TRBV3-1 with TRBJ2-7, with D perhaps matching TRBD2 (6 bases). This CDR3 spans 15 amino acids. V lost 4 bases and J 7 bases, leaving 20 bases between the germline ends. Germline lookup yields CDR1 LGHDT and CDR2 YNNKEL (reference sequence). The CDR3 bases are TGTGCCAGCAGCCCCCCGGGCTCCGCCGGGGGAGAGCAGTACTTC. The encoded protein is CASSPPGSAGGEQYF.